Following are 4 T cell receptor beta chains from one sample sequenced in a study of blood T cell repertoires in COVID-19. This table comes from immunoSEQ multiplex PCR, and its TCRdb copy is limited to in-frame clones, with some not included. This table has 200,000 to 250,000 clones, about 85% appearing once. Material: peripheral blood. Every receptor here comes from a woman in her late teens or twenties who had recovered from COVID-19.

The chain joins TRBV6-5 to TRBJ1-2; D is undetermined. This CDR3 spans 13 amino acids. V was pared by 6 bases and J by 3 bases, with 11 bases between. Germline values: CDR1 MNHEY, CDR2 SVGAGI. The CDR3 protein is CASRLQNHYGYTF. The CDR3 nucleotides read TGTGCCAGCAGATTACAGAACCACTATGGCTACACCTTC.

This sequence joins TRBV11-2 and TRBJ2-7, with TRBD1 matching over 7 bases. V shed 8 bases, J shed 6 bases, and the junction held 10 bases outside the gene matches. CDR1 is SGHAT and CDR2 is FQNNGV in the germline V gene. The CDR3 is 13 amino acids. CDR3 bases: TGTGCCAGCCGGGACAGTTCGTCGCTCGAGCAGTACTTC. Translating it yields CASRDSSSLEQYF.

As for this clone: This CDR3 is also generated by other DNA sequences in the sample. V is TRBV9 and J is TRBJ2-7; 9 bases are a match to TRBD1. J gave up 4 bases and V 2 bases, and 4 bases lay outside the gene matches. In germline, CDR1 is SGDLS, CDR2 YYNGEE. The CDR3 has 14 amino acids. CDR3 sequence: CASSVGQGGYEQYF. DNA of the CDR3: TGTGCCAGCAGCGTGGGACAGGGAGGATACGAGCAGTACTTC.

The chain is built from TRBV4-2 and TRBJ1-1, with D tentatively TRBD1 (6 bases). Trimming shortened V by 2 bases and J by 0 bases, and 10 bases separated the two germline ends. This CDR3 contains 15 residues. Germline V gene data show CDR1 as LGHNA and CDR2 as YNFKEQ. The CDR3 DNA reads as TGTGCCAGCAGCCAATCTCCAGGGGTGAACACTGAAGCTTTCTTT. This sequence encodes CASSQSPGVNTEAFF.